This record concerns one T cell receptor beta chain sequence. A read error may account for a junction end that differs from germline. TCRdb processed the 5' RACE reads anew with MiXCR; each CDR3 protein has one entry. Of about 160,000 distinct CDR3 sequences in the sample, around 7% were seen once. Germline V lookup: CDR1 MNHNS, CDR2 SASEGT. The CDR3 has 15 residues. This entry is derived from a study of T cells after yellow fever vaccination. The TCR comes from a man younger than 35 who received the YFV17D yellow fever vaccine. This chain connects TRBV6-1 to TRBJ2-7; 13 nucleotides agree with TRBD2. The source was CD4+ T cells sorted from PBMCs, collected about 5 days after the first yellow fever vaccination. In DNA form, the CDR3 reads TGTACCAGCAGCTCCGGACTAGCGGGGGCCTACGAGCAGTACTTC. Its protein is CTSSSGLAGAYEQYF.